The 24 T cell receptor beta chains below come from one sample, sequenced in a study of human T cells and chemical hapten exposure. TCRdb independently ran MiXCR on the RACE reads; one entry per CDR3 protein. The sample lists under 40,000 distinct CDR3 sequences, approximately 6.3% occurring once. Regarding time point: patch test 1, 2 weeks after DPC sensitization. Described treatment: therapeutic diphenylcyclopropenone sensitization with weekly scalp DPC. The starting material, unfractionated whole blood, was used for total RNA extraction. Sequencing used whole blood, obtained in connection with sensitization to the hapten diphenylcyclopropenone (DPC). Receptors originate from a woman under 40 with alopecia areata. Some clones in this sample may be carry-over from other donors' samples.

The V gene is TRBV6-1, the J gene TRBJ1-1, with TRBD1 identical over 7 bases. With V trimmed by 7 bases and J by 5 bases, 7 bases remained unmatched. This CDR3 has 13 amino acids. The germline CDR1 and CDR2 sequences are MNHNS and SASEGT. CDR3 sequence reads: CASTRQGETEAFF. As DNA, the CDR3 is TGTGCCAGCACCAGACAGGGTGAAACTGAAGCTTTCTTT.

The chain recombines TRBV5-1 with TRBJ2-5; 9 bases match TRBD1. The junction had 11 bases not matched to a gene; V was cut back by 0 bases and J by 5 bases. The germline CDR1 and CDR2 sequences are SGHRS and YFSETQ. CDR3 length: 17 amino acids. CDR3 nucleotides: TGCGCCAGCAGCTTGGCCAAGGGTACAGGGGGCAGGGAGACCCAGTACTTC. The encoded protein is CASSLAKGTGGRETQYF. Looking up the rest from reference TRBV5-1 and TRBJ2-5 gives the full variable domain: KAGVTQTPRYLIKTRGQQVTLSCSPISGHRSVSWYQQTPGQGLQFLFEYFSETQRNKGNFPGRFSGRQFSNSRSEMNVSTLELGDSALYLCASSLAKGTGGRETQYFGPGTRLLVL.

This clonotype was seen many times. The chain has TRBV5-4 and TRBJ2-3; weak D call: TRBD2 (5 bases). The germline V and J ends were trimmed by 4 bases and 6 bases, with 15 bases remaining between them. The CDR3 spans 14 residues. Per the germline V gene, CDR1 is SGHNT and CDR2 is YYREEE (reference sequence). In DNA form, the CDR3 reads TGTGCCAGCAGCCTACCTGGACTTTTGGATACGCAGTATTTT. Encoded protein: CASSLPGLLDTQYF.

This clonotype was observed at least ten times. This chain links TRBV7-8 with TRBJ2-5; 7 nucleotides match TRBD2. Trimming removed 7 bases from V and 0 bases from J; junction bases left unmatched: 8. Germline V gene sequence: CDR1 SGHVS, CDR2 FQNEAQ. CDR3 length: 15 amino acids. CDR3 bases: TGTGCCAGCACTTCCCATAGCGGGCACCAAGAGACCCAGTACTTC. Protein: CASTSHSGHQETQYF.

This clonotype was counted only a few times. The chain employs TRBV4-3 and TRBJ1-3; D unresolved. Germline V gene data show CDR1 as LGHNA and CDR2 as YSLEER. Trimming stripped 0 bases from V and 4 bases from J, with 16 bases between. This CDR3 is 17 amino acids long. CDR3 sequence: CASSQDLLRPEGNTIYF. In DNA, the CDR3 is TGCGCCAGCAGCCAAGATCTACTTCGACCAGAAGGAAACACCATATATTTT.

The chain uses TRBV4-1 and TRBJ2-7, with 8 bases aligning to TRBD1. The V gene's germline CDR1 is MGHRA and CDR2 YSYEKL. This CDR3 region has 16 residues. J was trimmed by 5 bases and V by 1 base; bases with no gene match: 10. The CDR3 reads CASSQAYTTGVNEQYF. CDR3 bases: TGCGCCAGCAGCCAAGCTTATACGACAGGGGTGAACGAGCAGTACTTC.

This clonotype occurred many times. The chain is built from TRBV12-3 or TRBV12-4 and TRBJ1-6; 7 nucleotides agree with TRBD1. This CDR3 comprises 14 residues. V shed 5 bases, J shed 10 bases, and the junction held 8 bases outside the gene matches. The CDR3 sequence is CASSIDRVGSPLHF. The DNA for the CDR3 is TGTGCCAGCAGTATAGACAGGGTTGGATCACCCCTCCACTTT.

This clonotype was seen at least ten times. The chain carries TRBV12-3 or TRBV12-4 and TRBJ1-1; D call uncertain. The CDR3 contains 13 residues. With 3 bases removed from V and 7 bases from J, the gap between germline ends came to 12 bases. CDR3 bases: TGTGCCAGCAGTTTGGTTGCTAGGGATGAAGCTTTCTTT. This gives the protein CASSLVARDEAFF.

This clonotype was recorded at least ten times. The V call is TRBV25-1, the J call TRBJ1-5; TRBD1 is a possible D gene (5 bases). V lost 2 bases, J lost 5 bases, and 7 bases lay in between. This CDR3 is built from 13 residues. Germline V CDR1 and CDR2: MGHDK, SYGVNS. As DNA, the CDR3 is TGTGCCAGCAGTGAAATGGGGGATCAGCCCCAGCATTTT. Protein: CASSEMGDQPQHF.

The gene calls are TRBV29-1 and TRBJ2-1; D remains unclear. Deletions cut 1 base from V and 0 bases from J, with 7 bases between. The CDR3 totals 14 residues. The germline gives CDR1 SQVTM, CDR2 ANQGSEA. Here the CDR3 DNA reads TGCAGCGTTGAAGCCCAGAGCTCCTACAATGAGCAGTTCTTC. Residues: CSVEAQSSYNEQFF.

This sequence joins TRBV12-3 or TRBV12-4 and TRBJ1-1, with D hard to call. V dropped 6 bases and J dropped 0 bases, with 5 bases sitting between them. The CDR3 consists of 12 residues. CDR3 region: CASRKVNTEAFF. The CDR3 region has the DNA TGTGCCAGCAGGAAGGTGAACACTGAAGCTTTCTTT.

This chain uses TRBV6-5 with TRBJ2-2; 11 bases agree with TRBD1. The CDR3 consists of 16 residues. Trimming at V came to 4 bases and at J to 5 bases, leaving 6 bases not matched to a gene. Germline lookup yields CDR1 MNHEY and CDR2 SVGAGI. In DNA form, the CDR3 reads TGTGCCAGCAGTTCCGGACAGGGGGCAACAACCGGGGAGCTGTTTTTT. Protein: CASSSGQGATTGELFF.

V gene TRBV3-1 combines with J gene TRBJ2-3, with a weak D call TRBD2 (5 bases). CDR1 and CDR2 from the germline V gene are LGHDT and YNNKEL (reference sequence). Trimming took off 4 bases at V and 2 bases at J, with 10 bases between the two ends. The CDR3 extends over 14 amino acids. The CDR3 protein is CASSLRENTDTQYF. For the CDR3, the DNA is TGTGCCAGCAGCCTGAGGGAGAACACAGATACGCAGTATTTT.

In DNA form, the CDR3 reads TGTGCCAGCAGCCCGGTGGGGGCGACCTACGAGCAGTACTTC. Translated: CASSPVGATYEQYF. The chain combines TRBV5-4 with TRBJ2-7; maybe TRBD1 (6 bases). CDR1 is SGHNT and CDR2 is YYREEE in the germline V gene (reference sequence). The CDR3 is 14 residues long. V lost 4 bases and J 2 bases, leaving 13 bases between the germline ends.

This clonotype was found many times. The chain employs TRBV27 and TRBJ1-6; D perhaps matches TRBD1 (5 bases). Between the trimmed V and J ends, which lost 3 bases and 10 bases, there was a span of 13 bases. This CDR3 contains 14 residues. Per germline, CDR1 MNHEY and CDR2 SMNVEV (reference sequence). CDR3 loop: CASSFGAHESPLHF. For the CDR3, the DNA is TGTGCCAGCAGTTTCGGGGCCCACGAGTCACCCCTCCACTTT.

This clonotype was recorded many times. V and J are TRBV12-3 or TRBV12-4 and TRBJ2-6, with 12 bases fitting TRBD1. Germline trimming cut 6 bases from V and 2 bases from J; bases unmatched to any gene: 5. This CDR3 contains 17 residues. The CDR3 spells CASRVRDRGPGANVLTF. Written as DNA, the CDR3 is TGTGCCAGCAGAGTCCGGGACAGGGGGCCTGGGGCCAACGTCCTGACTTTC.

V gene TRBV12-3 or TRBV12-4 combines with J gene TRBJ1-2; 9 nucleotides align to TRBD1. This CDR3 region has 15 residues. After removal of 5 bases from V and 5 bases from J, the junction contained 9 bases not matched to a gene. The chain's CDR3 is CASSRPGTGIYGYTF. DNA for the CDR3: TGTGCCAGCAGTCGTCCCGGGACAGGGATTTATGGCTACACCTTC.

This clonotype turned up a few times. This chain joins TRBV30 and TRBJ2-3; D remains unclear. The CDR3 is 11 residues long. V was clipped by 2 bases and J by 2 bases, with 2 bases between them. In germline, CDR1 is GTSNPN, CDR2 SVGIG (reference sequence). CDR3 loop: CAWSLTDTQYF. The CDR3 region has the DNA TGTGCCTGGAGTCTCACAGATACGCAGTATTTT.

This clonotype showed up many times. This rearrangement joins TRBV28 to TRBJ1-5; D may be TRBD1 (6 bases). CDR1 MDHEN and CDR2 SYDVKM come from the germline V gene. V dropped 6 bases and J dropped 0 bases, with 21 bases sitting between them. This CDR3 has 18 amino acids. The DNA for the CDR3 is TGTGCCAGCAGAACCCCCGACACAGGGTCCTATAGCAATCAGCCCCAGCATTTT. Protein product: CASRTPDTGSYSNQPQHF.

Ten or more counts support this clonotype. The chain has TRBV6-5 and TRBJ2-7, with D uncertain. Trimming took off 5 bases at V and 2 bases at J, with 19 bases between the two ends. Germline loops: CDR1 MNHEY, CDR2 SVGAGI. This CDR3 region has 16 residues. The CDR3 loop reads CASSPRFGHLPYEQYF. CDR3 DNA sequence: TGTGCCAGCAGTCCCCGCTTCGGGCACCTTCCCTACGAGCAGTACTTC.

This clonotype was detected only a few times. This chain links TRBV20-1 with TRBJ1-3, with 7 nucleotides matching TRBD1. The CDR3 length is 15 residues. Germline V lookup: CDR1 DFQATT, CDR2 SNEGSKA (reference sequence). Losses at the gene ends were 0 bases for V and 2 bases for J; bases not matched to a gene: 4. The CDR3 region is CSAREQGRAGNTIYF. CDR3 in DNA: TGCAGTGCTAGAGAACAGGGGAGGGCTGGAAACACCATATATTTT.

The chain joins TRBV4-3 to TRBJ2-2; possible D gene TRBD2, 5 bases. Germline CDR1 is LGHNA and CDR2 is YSLEER. This CDR3 comprises 15 residues. The ends were cut back, 0 bases at V and 1 base at J, with 6 bases in the middle. The CDR3 reads CASSQDGGNTGELFF. The CDR3, as DNA: TGCGCCAGCAGCCAAGATGGAGGGAACACCGGGGAGCTGTTTTTT.

By its share, this clonotype is medium-sized. This chain connects TRBV18 to TRBJ1-5; no clear D gene. CDR3 length: 21 amino acids. Per germline, CDR1 KGHSH and CDR2 LQKENI. V gave up 3 bases and J gave up 0 bases, with 27 bases separating them. CDR3 region: CASSPVWLRVARTNSNQPQHF. In nucleotides, the CDR3 is TGTGCCAGCTCACCGGTATGGCTTAGGGTCGCCAGGACCAATAGCAATCAGCCCCAGCATTTT.

This clonotype was detected only a few times. V usage is TRBV7-2 and J usage is TRBJ1-2; D gene ambiguous. The germline V and J ends were trimmed by 0 bases and 2 bases, with 4 bases remaining between them. Germline V gives CDR1 SGHTA, CDR2 FQGNSA. The CDR3 has 13 amino acids. CDR3 nucleotide sequence: TGTGCCAGCAGCTTAGCAGCGAACTATGGCTACACCTTC. Its translation is CASSLAANYGYTF.